This passage covers 22 T cell receptor beta chains from one sample sequenced in a study of blood T cell repertoires in COVID-19. Assay used: immunoSEQ multiplex PCR; TCRdb lists only in-frame clones, some missing. In the table there are approximately 200,000 clones, 65% to 90% of which are singletons. Sequenced material: PBMCs or T cells enriched from blood (not recorded which). The receptor source for this set is a man aged 35-49 years who had recovered from COVID-19.

The rearrangement joins TRBV5-1 to TRBJ2-3; 11 nucleotides match TRBD1. The V gene's germline CDR1 is SGHRS and CDR2 YFSETQ. There are 14 residues in the CDR3. The V and J ends lost 5 bases and 3 bases, in that order; junction bases with no gene match: 2. The CDR3 protein is CASSRDRGTDTQYF. In DNA, the CDR3 is TGCGCCAGCAGTCGGGACAGGGGGACAGATACGCAGTATTTT.

The rearrangement uses TRBV5-1 and TRBJ2-1; D possibly corresponds to TRBD2 (5 bases). Trimming shortened V by 1 base and J by 5 bases, and 10 bases separated the two germline ends. CDR3 length: 14 amino acids. CDR1 and CDR2 (germline): SGHRS, YFSETQ. CDR3 nucleotides: TGCGCCAGCAGCTTGTTGGTCGGGAACAATGAGCAGTTCTTC. It is translated as CASSLLVGNNEQFF.

The chain couples TRBV27 to TRBJ2-3, with D unclear. The V end was cut by 6 bases, the J end by 3 bases, with 10 bases between. Germline V CDR1 and CDR2: MNHEY, SMNVEV (reference sequence). The CDR3 length is 13 residues. The chain's CDR3 is CASSLGLTDTQYF. The CDR3 nucleotides are TGTGCCAGCAGCCTAGGTCTGACAGATACGCAGTATTTT.

The V call is TRBV7-9, the J call TRBJ2-7; 14 bases fit TRBD2. This CDR3 contains 17 residues. Germline-derived CDR1 and CDR2 are SEHNR and FQNEAQ (reference sequence). The J segment lost 2 bases and the V segment lost 4 bases, leaving 7 bases of the junction unmatched. The CDR3 is CASSWTSGRRNPYEQYV. In DNA, the CDR3 is TGTGCCAGCAGCTGGACTAGCGGGAGGCGTAATCCCTACGAGCAGTACGTC.

The rearrangement uses TRBV2 and TRBJ1-1, with a tentative D call TRBD1 (6 bases). Germline lookup yields CDR1 SNHLY and CDR2 FYNNEI. The V and J ends lost 4 bases and 1 base respectively, with 16 bases between them. The CDR3 has 16 residues. In DNA form, the CDR3 reads TGTGCCAGCAGTGGAGCTTGGGGGCCGCCGAACACTGAAGCTTTCTTT. Its translation: CASSGAWGPPNTEAFF.

This clone was seen just once. The V and J genes are TRBV15 and TRBJ1-1, with 9 nucleotides matching TRBD1. Germline lookup yields CDR1 LNHNV and CDR2 YYDKDF (reference sequence). Germline trimming cut 3 bases from V and 4 bases from J; bases unmatched to any gene: 3. The CDR3 runs to 14 residues. CDR3 protein: CATSSPGQGTEAFF. The CDR3 DNA sequence: TGTGCCACCAGCAGTCCGGGACAGGGCACTGAAGCTTTCTTT.

V gene TRBV7-8 combines with J gene TRBJ2-7, with 11 nucleotides matching TRBD1. Germline loops: CDR1 SGHVS, CDR2 FQNEAQ. CDR3 size: 14 residues. V lost 6 bases to trimming and J lost 1 base; unmatched junction nucleotides: 2. CDR3 amino acids: CASRRDRGSYEQYF. In DNA form, the CDR3 reads TGTGCCAGCAGAAGGGACAGGGGGTCCTACGAGCAGTACTTC.

The table lists this clone with a few counts. The gene calls are TRBV6-5 and TRBJ1-2, with 7 bases fitting TRBD1. V shed 6 bases and J 4 bases; nucleotides not matched to a gene: 8. CDR1 and CDR2 from the germline V gene are MNHEY and SVGAGI. This CDR3 is 14 amino acids long. CDR3 region: CASSRGYLAYGYTF. The CDR3 coding sequence is TGTGCCAGCAGCAGGGGGTATCTAGCCTATGGCTACACCTTC.

This clone was seen a handful of times. This chain connects TRBV4-2 to TRBJ1-2; D remains ambiguous. Germline V gene data show CDR1 as LGHNA and CDR2 as YNFKEQ. Trimming removed 2 bases at V and 4 bases at J, with 17 bases between. CDR3 size: 16 residues. CDR3 nucleotide sequence: TGTGCCAGCAGCCAAAGGGCTCATGACGAGGGCTATGGCTACACCTTC. Residues: CASSQRAHDEGYGYTF.

This clone was observed a single time. The gene calls are TRBV7-2 and TRBJ2-2; D might be TRBD1 (5 bases). CDR1 is SGHTA and CDR2 is FQGNSA in the germline V gene. Trimming stripped 1 base from V and 4 bases from J, with 13 bases between. The CDR3 sequence is 16 residues long. The CDR3 is CASSLVGPGITGELFF. The CDR3 coding sequence is TGTGCCAGCAGCTTAGTGGGGCCGGGTATCACCGGGGAGCTGTTTTTT.

The chain employs TRBV18 and TRBJ2-1, with D maybe TRBD2 (6 bases). V was cut by 6 bases and J by 10 bases, with 19 bases left in between. The germline V gene encodes CDR1 KGHSH and CDR2 LQKENI. The CDR3 is 14 amino acids. In nucleotides, the CDR3 is TGTGCCAGCTCCCCGGGGGTCCCCGCAGGGGAGCAGTTCTTC. Its protein is CASSPGVPAGEQFF.

The CDR3 DNA reads as TGCGCCAGCAGCTCAGGCGCGGGAATTGACTATGGCTACACCTTC. Residues: CASSSGAGIDYGYTF. V is TRBV5-1 and J is TRBJ1-2; D is unclear. Germline CDR1 reads SGHRS; CDR2 reads YFSETQ. The CDR3 is 15 amino acids. The V gene lost 3 bases and the J gene lost 3 bases, with 15 bases spanning the gap.

The rearrangement joins TRBV5-1 to TRBJ1-6, with 7 bases identical to TRBD1. Trimming cost V 4 bases and J 7 bases; bases outside gene matches: 5. This CDR3 comprises 14 residues. Germline CDR1 SGHRS, CDR2 YFSETQ. The CDR3 DNA reads TGCGCCAGCAGCGAGGGGGCAGAGAATTCACCCCTCCACTTT. It encodes CASSEGAENSPLHF.

The chain recombines TRBV27 with TRBJ1-4; 7 bases map to TRBD1. V lost 1 base to trimming and J lost 8 bases; unmatched junction nucleotides: 10. The CDR3 loop spans 16 amino acids. Germline V gene sequence: CDR1 MNHEY, CDR2 SMNVEV (reference sequence). CDR3: CASSLFRGGGLEKLFF. CDR3 DNA sequence: TGTGCCAGCAGTTTATTCCGTGGAGGGGGCCTGGAAAAACTGTTTTTT.

The chain is built from TRBV28 and TRBJ2-1; 10 bases agree with TRBD2. V was clipped by 3 bases and J by 7 bases; unmatched bases: 9. CDR1 MDHEN and CDR2 SYDVKM come from the germline V gene. This CDR3 comprises 16 residues. Here the CDR3 DNA reads TGTGCCAGCAGTTTCCAGCGGGAGGGCCTGGAAAATGAGCAGTTCTTC. This gives the protein CASSFQREGLENEQFF.

In DNA form, the CDR3 reads TGTGCCAGCAGTCGCAGGGGGTTACAAGAGACCCAGTACTTC. The encoded protein is CASSRRGLQETQYF. The rearrangement joins TRBV28 to TRBJ2-5, with 7 bases lining up with TRBD1. The CDR3 spans 14 residues. Per germline, CDR1 MDHEN and CDR2 SYDVKM. V lost 5 bases to trimming and J lost 2 bases; unmatched junction nucleotides: 5.

V and J are TRBV2 and TRBJ2-5, with 7 bases aligning to TRBD2. The V gene's germline CDR1 is SNHLY and CDR2 FYNNEI. This CDR3 spans 16 amino acids. Losses at the gene ends were 2 bases for V and 3 bases for J; bases not matched to a gene: 9. CDR3 loop: CASSEILAGEEETQYF. The CDR3 coding sequence is TGTGCCAGCAGTGAAATACTGGCGGGAGAGGAAGAGACCCAGTACTTC.

The chain employs TRBV5-6 and TRBJ1-5; no firm D call. V was clipped by 0 bases and J by 5 bases, with 6 bases between them. CDR1 and CDR2 from the germline V gene are SGHDT and YYEEEE. This CDR3 comprises 13 residues. The CDR3 nucleotides are TGTGCCAGCAGCTTGGGGGGAGATCAGCCCCAGCATTTT. Its translation: CASSLGGDQPQHF.

This chain joins TRBV4-1 and TRBJ1-3; D possibly corresponds to TRBD1 (5 bases). The CDR3 is made up of 19 amino acids. From germline, CDR1 is MGHRA and CDR2 YSYEKL. Deletions cut 6 bases from V and 2 bases from J, with 26 bases between. This CDR3 reads CASSGGWGGSESPGNTIYF. Written as DNA, the CDR3 is TGCGCCAGCAGTGGGGGTTGGGGGGGTTCCGAATCTCCTGGAAACACCATATATTTT.

CDR3 amino acids: CATSDVKAPGETQYF. CDR3 DNA sequence: TGTGCCACCAGTGATGTTAAAGCCCCGGGGGAGACCCAGTACTTC. The rearrangement links TRBV24-1 to TRBJ2-5, with TRBD2 as a possible D gene (5 bases). Trimming left V 3 bases short and J 5 bases short, with 15 bases between. The germline CDR1 and CDR2 sequences are KGHDR and SFDVKD. This CDR3 spans 15 amino acids.

The chain employs TRBV6-5 and TRBJ2-1; 7 bases line up with TRBD1. This CDR3 has 15 residues. The V segment lost 7 bases and the J segment 2 bases; nucleotides outside the gene matches: 8. CDR1 is MNHEY, CDR2 SVGAGI, per germline. The CDR3 sequence is CASNTDREPYNEQFF. As DNA, the CDR3 is TGTGCCAGCAACACCGACAGGGAGCCCTACAATGAGCAGTTCTTC.

V usage is TRBV10-3 and J usage is TRBJ2-1, with 10 bases fitting TRBD1. Trimming removed 3 bases from V and 7 bases from J; junction bases left unmatched: 18. Per the germline V gene, CDR1 is ENHRY and CDR2 is SYGVKD. The CDR3 sequence is 19 residues long. CDR3 amino acids: CAISDFRQGAVGRMNEQFF. DNA for the CDR3: TGTGCCATCAGTGATTTCCGACAGGGGGCAGTCGGGCGGATGAATGAGCAGTTCTTC.